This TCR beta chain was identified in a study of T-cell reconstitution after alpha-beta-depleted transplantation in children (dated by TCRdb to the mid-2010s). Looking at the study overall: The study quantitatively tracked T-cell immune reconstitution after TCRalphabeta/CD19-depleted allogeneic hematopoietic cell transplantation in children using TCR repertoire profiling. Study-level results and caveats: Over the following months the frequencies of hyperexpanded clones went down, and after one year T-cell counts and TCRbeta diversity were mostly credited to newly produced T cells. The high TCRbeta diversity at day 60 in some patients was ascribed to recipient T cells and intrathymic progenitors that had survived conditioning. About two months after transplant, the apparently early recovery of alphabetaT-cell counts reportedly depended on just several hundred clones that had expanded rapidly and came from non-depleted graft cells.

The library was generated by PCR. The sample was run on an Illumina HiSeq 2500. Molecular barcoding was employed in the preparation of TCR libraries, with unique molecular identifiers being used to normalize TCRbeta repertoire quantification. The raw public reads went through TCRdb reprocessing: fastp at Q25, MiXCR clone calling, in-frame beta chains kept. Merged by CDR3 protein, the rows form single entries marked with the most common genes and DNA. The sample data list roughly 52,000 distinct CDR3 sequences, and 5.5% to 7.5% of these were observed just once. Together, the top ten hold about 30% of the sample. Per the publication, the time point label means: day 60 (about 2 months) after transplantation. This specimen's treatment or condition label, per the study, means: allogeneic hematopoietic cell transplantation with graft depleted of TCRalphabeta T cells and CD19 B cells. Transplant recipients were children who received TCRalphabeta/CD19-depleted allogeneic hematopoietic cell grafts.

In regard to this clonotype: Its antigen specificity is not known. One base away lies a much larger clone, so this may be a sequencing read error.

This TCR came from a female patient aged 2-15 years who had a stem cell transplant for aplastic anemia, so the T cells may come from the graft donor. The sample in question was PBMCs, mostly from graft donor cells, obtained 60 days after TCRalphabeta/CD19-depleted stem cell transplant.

The nucleotide sequence reads as follows: TGCGCCAGCAGTGCGGGAGTTACCTACGAGCAGTTCTTC. This gives the protein CASSAGVTYEQFF. Rearrangement joined TRBV10-1 to TRBJ2-7; a tentative D call is TRBD2 (6 bases match). With the DNA end fitting TRBJ2-1 better, the J assignment may be wrong. Inclusive of the bounding cysteine and phenylalanine, the CDR3 is 13 residues long. CDR3 DNA only is kept here, 39 bases in frame from base 1. For CDR1 and CDR2, the germline V gene (reference sequence) lists WNHNN and SYGVQD.